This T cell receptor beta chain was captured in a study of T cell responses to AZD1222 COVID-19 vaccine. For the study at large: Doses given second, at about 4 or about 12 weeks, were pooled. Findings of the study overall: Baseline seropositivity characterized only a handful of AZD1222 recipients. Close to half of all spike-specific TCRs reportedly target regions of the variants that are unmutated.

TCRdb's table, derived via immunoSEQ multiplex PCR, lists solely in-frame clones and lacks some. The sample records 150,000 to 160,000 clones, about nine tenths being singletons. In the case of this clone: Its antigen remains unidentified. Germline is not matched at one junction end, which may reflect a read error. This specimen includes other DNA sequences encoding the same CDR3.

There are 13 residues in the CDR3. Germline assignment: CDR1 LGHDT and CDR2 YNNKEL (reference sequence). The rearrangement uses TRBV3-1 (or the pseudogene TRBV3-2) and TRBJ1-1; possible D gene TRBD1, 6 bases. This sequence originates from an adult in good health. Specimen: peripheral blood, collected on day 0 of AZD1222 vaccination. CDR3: CASSQELRGEAFF. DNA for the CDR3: TGTGCCAGCAGCCAGGAACTCAGGGGTGAAGCTTTTTTT.